This T cell receptor (beta chain) stems from a study of cytomegalovirus exposure and HLA in healthy donors. Study findings and constraints: A later analysis found TCR association rates differed by HLA locus, highest for DRB1 and lowest for HLA-C. It was 150 to 200 TCR beta chains that were listed as cytomegalovirus-associated. Several V segments, TRBV6-2 and TRBV6-3 among them, could not be told apart and were dropped.

Germline V gene data show CDR1 as MDHEN and CDR2 as SYDVKM. CDR3 length: 15 residues. Trimming removed 4 bases from V and 3 bases from J; junction bases left unmatched: 6. PCR amplification relied on 60 Vbeta primers (plus 13 Jbeta primers). Clones were read by immunoSEQ multiplex PCR, and TCRdb kept only the in-frame ones, dropping some. This repertoire shows around 130,000 clones, 83% found once; its top ten account for around 1.3%. To note about this clone: The target antigen is unknown.

This TCR derives from a girl between 2 and 10 years old in good health and CMV-seronegative. The chain uses TRBV28 and TRBJ2-5, with 9 bases that match TRBD1. Sequencing input: PBMCs. The CDR3 sequence is CASSSDGTGKETQYF. The DNA of the CDR3 is TGTGCCAGCAGTTCCGACGGGACAGGGAAAGAGACCCAGTACTTC.